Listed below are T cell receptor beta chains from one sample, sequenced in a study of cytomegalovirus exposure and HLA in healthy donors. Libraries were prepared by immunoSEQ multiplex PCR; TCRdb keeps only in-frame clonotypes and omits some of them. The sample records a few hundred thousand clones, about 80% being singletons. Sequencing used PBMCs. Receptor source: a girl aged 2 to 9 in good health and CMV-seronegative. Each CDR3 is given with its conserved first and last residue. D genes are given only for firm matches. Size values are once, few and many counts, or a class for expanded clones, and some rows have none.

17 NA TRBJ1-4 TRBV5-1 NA CASSLVGILSTNEKLFF TGCGCCAGCAGCTTGGTGGGCATTCTTTCAACTAATGAAAAACTGTTTTTT
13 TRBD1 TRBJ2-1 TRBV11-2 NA CASRGQVYNEQFF TGTGCCAGCAGGGGACAGGTTTACAATGAGCAGTTCTTC
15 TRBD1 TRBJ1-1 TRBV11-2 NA CASFAGQGAYTEAFF TGTGCCAGCTTTGCGGGACAGGGGGCTTACACTGAAGCTTTCTTT
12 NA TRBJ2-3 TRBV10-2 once CASISETDTQYF TGCGCCAGCATATCAGAAACAGATACGCAGTATTTT
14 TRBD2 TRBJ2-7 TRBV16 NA CASSQAGGPYEQYF TGTGCCAGCAGCCAAGCGGGGGGCCCCTACGAGCAGTACTTC
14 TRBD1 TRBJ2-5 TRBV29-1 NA CSVKGQGRQETQYF TGCAGCGTCAAGGGACAGGGGAGACAAGAGACCCAGTACTTC
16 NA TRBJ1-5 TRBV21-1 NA CASSTRPGQGNQPQHF TGTGCCAGCAGCACCCGCCCGGGACAGGGCAATCAGCCCCAGCATTTT
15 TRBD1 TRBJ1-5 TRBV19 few CASSRWTGGSQPQHF TGTGCCAGTAGTCGATGGACAGGGGGCAGTCAGCCCCAGCATTTT
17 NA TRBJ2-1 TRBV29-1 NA CSAVAGLPWERSNEQFF TGCAGCGCCGTCGCGGGCTTGCCTTGGGAGCGGTCGAATGAGCAGTTCTTC
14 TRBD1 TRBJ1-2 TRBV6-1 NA CASRYTGGNYGYTF TGTGCCAGCAGATATACAGGGGGAAACTATGGCTACACCTTC